The 24 T cell receptor beta chains presented below share a single source sample, sequenced in a study of regulatory T cells in long-lasting Graves disease. Indicated time point: newly diagnosed GD, antithyroid drugs for less than 3 months. The TCR library was prepared using RNA isolated from PBMCs. Investigators prepared the TCR beta libraries by applying iRepertoire HTBI primers and Arm-PCR of CDR3 regions. Using its own MiXCR run on the multiplex PCR reads, TCRdb lists one record per CDR3 protein. The sample shows 450,000 to 700,000 distinct CDR3 sequences, about 13% of them seen only once. This sample also belongs to another study, concerning T cells in Graves' hyperthyroidism and ophthalmopathy.

This specimen consisted of peripheral blood mononuclear cells (PBMCs), obtained at new diagnosis, from a patient treated with antithyroid drugs. These receptors originate from a man aged 25-45 years with Graves disease.

The V gene is TRBV16, the J gene TRBJ2-3; 7 bases line up with TRBD2. Trimming took 5 bases from V and 0 from J; bases not matched to a gene: 11. Germline loops: CDR1 KGHSY, CDR2 FQNENV. This CDR3 comprises 17 residues. The CDR3 region has the DNA TGTGCCAGCAGCGCAGCTTTTGGGACTACTAGCACAGATACGCAGTATTTT. This translates into CASSAAFGTTSTDTQYF.

This clonotype was recorded many times. The chain links TRBV30 to TRBJ2-2; D gene uncertain. CDR3 length equals 11 residues. The V end was cut by 5 bases, the J end by 6 bases, with 7 bases between. Germline CDR1 reads GTSNPN; CDR2 reads SVGIG (reference sequence). The CDR3 DNA follows: TGTGCCTGGTGGTATTCCGGGGAGCTGTTTTTT. It specifies CAWWYSGELFF.

This clonotype showed up many times. The gene calls are TRBV12-3 or TRBV12-4 and TRBJ2-7; D is unclear. The germline V and J ends were trimmed by 1 base and 3 bases, with 13 bases remaining between them. The CDR3 has 15 residues. CDR3 protein: CASSLGPQTDYEQYF. The CDR3 DNA is TGTGCCAGCAGTTTAGGTCCACAGACCGACTACGAGCAGTACTTC.

A remark on this clonotype: A clone one base away is much larger, so this may be a read error. V gene TRBV29-1 combines with J gene TRBJ1-1; the D is unclear. V was cut by 6 bases and J by 1 base, with 6 bases left in between. Germline-derived CDR1 and CDR2 are SQVTM and ANQGSEA. The CDR3 length is 11 residues. CDR3 DNA: TGCAGCGTGACGGGGAACACTGAAGCTTTCTTT. It translates to CSVTGNTEAFF.

This clonotype was found many times. V and J are TRBV5-1 and TRBJ2-3; possibly TRBD1 or TRBD2 for D (5 bases each). The germline CDR1 and CDR2 sequences are SGHRS and YFSETQ. CDR3 length: 16 amino acids. The ends were cut back, 2 bases at V and 4 bases at J, with 17 bases in the middle. The DNA of the CDR3 is TGCGCCAGCAGCTTAAGAGGGACCCCTAGGGCAGATACGCAGTATTTT. Its protein is CASSLRGTPRADTQYF.

This clonotype came up many times. The chain combines TRBV3-1 with TRBJ1-4, with TRBD1 matching over 9 bases. This CDR3 comprises 16 residues. V dropped 4 bases and J dropped 1; count of bases not matched to a gene: 4. Germline V gene data show CDR1 as LGHDT and CDR2 as YNNKEL (reference sequence). The DNA for the CDR3 is TGTGCCAGCAGCCGGGGACAGGGAGGAACTAATGAAAAACTGTTTTTT. This sequence encodes CASSRGQGGTNEKLFF.

The chain carries TRBV10-3 and TRBJ2-2; a possible D gene is TRBD2 (6 bases). V was pared by 7 bases and J by 4 bases, with 16 bases between. CDR1 is ENHRY, CDR2 SYGVKD, per germline. The CDR3 has 15 residues. The CDR3 DNA sequence: TGTGCCATCATGGAGTGGGGCGGGGTCACCGGGGAGCTGTTTTTT. It translates to CAIMEWGGVTGELFF.

This clonotype was counted a few times. The J gene is TRBJ2-1, the V gene TRBV12-3 or TRBV12-4; D possibly matches TRBD1 or TRBD2 (5 bases each). V lost 0 bases, J lost 7 bases, and 13 bases lay in between. The CDR3 is made up of 15 amino acids. CDR3: CASSLAGPRGNEQFF. The CDR3 nucleotides read TGTGCCAGCAGTTTAGCGGGACCTCGGGGAAATGAGCAGTTCTTC.

The sample holds many counts of this clonotype. The V gene is TRBV6-1, the J gene TRBJ2-1; 11 nucleotides match TRBD2. Germline values: CDR1 MNHNS, CDR2 SASEGT. The CDR3 length is 14 residues. V was pared by 8 bases and J by 3 bases, with 3 bases of the junction left unmatched. CDR3 in DNA: TGTGCCAGCCTTAGCGGGAGGGACTACAATGAGCAGTTCTTC. It yields the protein CASLSGRDYNEQFF.

This clonotype was detected ten times or more. This sequence joins TRBV7-2 and TRBJ2-7, with D possibly TRBD1 on 5 matching bases. The V end lost 7 bases, the J end lost 2 bases, and 18 bases lay between the germline ends. Germline loops: CDR1 SGHTA, CDR2 FQGNSA. The CDR3 is 15 residues long. The CDR3 DNA reads as TGTGCCAGCACCCCCCGAGCCAGGGCTACCTACGAGCAGTACTTC. Protein product: CASTPRARATYEQYF.

This clonotype was seen many times. V and J are TRBV29-1 and TRBJ2-4; 8 bases line up with TRBD1. The CDR3 sequence is 16 residues long. CDR1 is SQVTM, CDR2 ANQGSEA, per germline. The J segment lost 7 bases and the V segment lost 8 bases, leaving 19 bases of the junction unmatched. CDR3 DNA: TGCAGCTGCAAGCTTCGTGGACAGGGTGTGCTTAACATTCAGTACTTC. Protein product: CSCKLRGQGVLNIQYF.

This clonotype was seen repeatedly, ten times or more. The V call is TRBV5-1, the J call TRBJ2-7, with D perhaps matching TRBD1 or TRBD2 (6 bases each). Per germline, CDR1 SGHRS and CDR2 YFSETQ. Trimming shortened V by 4 bases and J by 1 base, and 21 bases separated the two germline ends. This CDR3 has 17 amino acids. This chain's CDR3 is CASSPSGRGGLSYEQYF. DNA for the CDR3: TGCGCCAGCAGCCCTTCAGGCAGGGGAGGTTTGTCCTACGAGCAGTACTTC. The full variable domain, completed using reference TRBV5-1 and TRBJ2-7, is KAGVTQTPRYLIKTRGQQVTLSCSPISGHRSVSWYQQTPGQGLQFLFEYFSETQRNKGNFPGRFSGRQFSNSRSEMNVSTLELGDSALYLCASSPSGRGGLSYEQYFGPGTRLTVT.

The V call is TRBV4-1, the J call TRBJ1-4; D uncertain. Germline CDR1 MGHRA, CDR2 YSYEKL. The length of the CDR3 is 14 residues. V was shortened by 1 base and J by 8 bases, with 11 bases between the two germline ends. CDR3 sequence (DNA): TGCGCCAGCAGCCAAGGGGGAGGGTGGGAAAAACTGTTTTTT. Translated, it gives CASSQGGGWEKLFF.

The V gene is TRBV3-1, the J gene TRBJ1-3; no clear D. This CDR3 is 15 amino acids long. Per the germline V gene, CDR1 is LGHDT and CDR2 is YNNKEL (reference sequence). Between the trimmed V and J ends, which lost 6 bases and 0 bases, there was a span of 12 bases. CDR3 sequence: CASSNGRFSGNTIYF. In DNA, the CDR3 is TGTGCCAGCAGTAACGGGCGGTTCTCTGGAAACACCATATATTTT. Full variable domain (missing parts from reference TRBV3-1 and TRBJ1-3): DTAVSQTPKYLVTQMGNDKSIKCEQNLGHDTMYWYKQDSKKFLKIMFSYNNKELIINETVPNRFSPKSPDKAHLNLHINSLELGDSAVYFCASSNGRFSGNTIYFGEGSWLTVV.

This clonotype was seen repeatedly, ten times or more. The V call is TRBV2, the J call TRBJ2-1, with D maybe TRBD1 (6 bases). V shed 4 bases and J shed 2 bases, with 18 bases lying between them. There are 17 residues in the CDR3. In germline, CDR1 is SNHLY, CDR2 FYNNEI. The CDR3: CASSGPAGTPTYNEQFF. The DNA of the CDR3 is TGTGCCAGCAGTGGGCCAGCAGGGACACCAACCTACAATGAGCAGTTCTTC.

The sample holds many counts of this clonotype. The rearrangement joins TRBV29-1 to TRBJ2-1, with D perhaps TRBD2 (6 bases). This CDR3 has 14 amino acids. Germline CDR1 SQVTM, CDR2 ANQGSEA. Deletions cut 3 bases from V and 5 bases from J, with 14 bases between. For the CDR3, the DNA is TGCAGCGTTGACTGCGGGATGGGGCACAATGAGCAGTTCTTC. Translating gives CSVDCGMGHNEQFF.

This clonotype has at least ten counts. The chain links TRBV6-2 or TRBV6-3 to TRBJ2-5, with D tentatively TRBD2 (7 bases). Germline CDR1 reads MNHEY; CDR2 reads SVGEGT. The CDR3 has 15 residues. Between the trimmed V and J ends, which lost 4 bases and 7 bases, there was a span of 19 bases. DNA for the CDR3: TGTGCCAGCAGTTCGGTAGTGATGGGGGGGGCGACCCAGTACTTC. Translating gives CASSSVVMGGATQYF.

This clonotype was counted many times. The V gene is TRBV9, the J gene TRBJ2-7, with D unresolved. The CDR3 extends over 13 amino acids. Germline CDR1 is SGDLS and CDR2 is YYNGEE. V was shortened by 4 bases and J by 6 bases, with 14 bases between the two germline ends. The CDR3 bases are TGTGCCAGCAGCCCCGGGTCGACGGCCGAGCAGTACTTC. Translated: CASSPGSTAEQYF.

In nucleotides, the CDR3 is TGCGCCAGCAGCCAAGTAGGCAGGGGCAACGAGCAGTACTTC. It encodes CASSQVGRGNEQYF. This sequence joins TRBV4-1 and TRBJ2-7; TRBD1 is a possible D gene (6 bases). Between the trimmed V and J ends, which lost 1 base and 5 bases, there was a span of 12 bases. Germline values: CDR1 MGHRA, CDR2 YSYEKL. The CDR3 has 14 amino acids.

The chain uses TRBV30 and TRBJ2-2, with 9 bases lining up with TRBD2. CDR1 and CDR2 (germline): GTSNPN, SVGIG (reference sequence). CDR3 length equals 12 residues. The V gene end was trimmed by 2 bases and the J gene end by 8 bases; junction bases not matched to a gene: 0. CDR3 loop: CAWSLAGGELFF. CDR3 coding DNA: TGTGCCTGGAGTCTAGCGGGAGGGGAGCTGTTTTTT.

This clonotype was found a few times. This chain links TRBV27 with TRBJ2-2; 8 bases fit TRBD2. Unmatched junction bases numbered 7, after V lost 8 bases and J lost 2 bases. CDR1 is MNHEY and CDR2 is SMNVEV in the germline V gene (reference sequence). This CDR3 spans 15 amino acids. The CDR3 here is CASSSGGFNTGELFF. The CDR3 bases are TGTGCCAGCTCCAGCGGGGGCTTCAACACCGGGGAGCTGTTTTTT.

This clonotype was observed many times. This rearrangement joins TRBV27 to TRBJ1-5, with 7 bases aligning to TRBD1. The CDR3 extends over 15 amino acids. The germline gives CDR1 MNHEY, CDR2 SMNVEV (reference sequence). Unmatched junction bases numbered 6, after V lost 6 bases and J lost 1 base. CDR3 sequence (DNA): TGTGCCAGCAGGAGACAGGGTGAGAGCAATCAGCCCCAGCATTTT. Residues: CASRRQGESNQPQHF.

This clonotype was counted ten times or more. This sequence joins TRBV27 and TRBJ1-4; D might be TRBD1 (5 bases). Germline assignment: CDR1 MNHEY and CDR2 SMNVEV (reference sequence). The V gene lost 0 bases and the J gene lost 8 bases, with 13 bases spanning the gap. The CDR3 consists of 15 residues. CDR3 residues: CASSLSNTWGEKLFF. CDR3 nucleotides: TGTGCCAGCAGTTTATCGAACACCTGGGGGGAAAAACTGTTTTTT.

This clonotype was detected once. The chain uses TRBV20-1 and TRBJ2-2; tentative D call: TRBD2 (6 bases). Germline CDR1 DFQATT, CDR2 SNEGSKA (reference sequence). There are 15 residues in the CDR3. V gave up 8 bases and J gave up 6 bases, with 22 bases separating them. The CDR3 DNA reads TGCAGTACTAATGACCGGCGGGAAGCCTCCGGGGAGCTGTTTTTT. Protein: CSTNDRREASGELFF.